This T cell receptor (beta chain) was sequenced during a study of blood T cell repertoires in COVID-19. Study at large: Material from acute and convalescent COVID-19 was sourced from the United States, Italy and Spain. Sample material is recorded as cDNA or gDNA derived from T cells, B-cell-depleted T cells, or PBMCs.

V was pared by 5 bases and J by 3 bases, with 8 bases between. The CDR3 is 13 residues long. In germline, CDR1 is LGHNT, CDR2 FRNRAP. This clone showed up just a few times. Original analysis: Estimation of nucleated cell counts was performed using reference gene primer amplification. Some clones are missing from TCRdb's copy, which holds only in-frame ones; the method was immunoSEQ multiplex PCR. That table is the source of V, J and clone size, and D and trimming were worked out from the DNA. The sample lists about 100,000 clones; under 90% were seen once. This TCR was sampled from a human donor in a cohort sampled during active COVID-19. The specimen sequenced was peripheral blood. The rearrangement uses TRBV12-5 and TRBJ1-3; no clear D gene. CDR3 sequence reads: CASGARSGNTIYF. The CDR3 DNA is TGTGCTAGTGGTGCCAGAAGTGGAAACACCATATATTTT.